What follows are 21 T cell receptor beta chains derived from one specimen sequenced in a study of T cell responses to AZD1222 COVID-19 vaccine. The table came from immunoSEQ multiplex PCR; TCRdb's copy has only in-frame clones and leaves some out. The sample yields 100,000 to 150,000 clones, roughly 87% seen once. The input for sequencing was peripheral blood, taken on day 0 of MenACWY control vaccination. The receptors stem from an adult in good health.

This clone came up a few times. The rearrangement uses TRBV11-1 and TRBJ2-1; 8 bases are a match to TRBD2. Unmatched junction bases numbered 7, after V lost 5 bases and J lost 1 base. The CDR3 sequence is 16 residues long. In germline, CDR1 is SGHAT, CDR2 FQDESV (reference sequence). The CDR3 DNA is TGTGCCAGCAGCACTAGACTAGCGATATCCTACAATGAGCAGTTCTTC. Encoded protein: CASSTRLAISYNEQFF.

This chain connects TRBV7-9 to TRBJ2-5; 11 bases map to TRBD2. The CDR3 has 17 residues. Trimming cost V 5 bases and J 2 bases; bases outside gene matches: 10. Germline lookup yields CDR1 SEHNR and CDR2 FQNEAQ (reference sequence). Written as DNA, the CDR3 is TGTGCCAGCAGCCAATATTCGGGACTAGCGGAACAAGAGACCCAGTACTTC. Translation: CASSQYSGLAEQETQYF.

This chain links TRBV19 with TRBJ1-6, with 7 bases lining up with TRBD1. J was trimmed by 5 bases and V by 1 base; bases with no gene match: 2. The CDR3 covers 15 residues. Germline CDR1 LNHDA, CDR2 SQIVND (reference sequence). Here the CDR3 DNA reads TGTGCCAGTAGTATAGCAGGGGGAAATAATTCACCCCTCCACTTT. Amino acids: CASSIAGGNNSPLHF.

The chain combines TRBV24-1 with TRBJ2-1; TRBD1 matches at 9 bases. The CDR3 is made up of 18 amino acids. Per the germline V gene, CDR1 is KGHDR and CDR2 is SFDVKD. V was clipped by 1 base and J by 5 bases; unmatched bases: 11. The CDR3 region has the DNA TGTGCCACCAGTGATTTTCTAACCGGGACAGGGAGGGACAATGAGCAGTTCTTC. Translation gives CATSDFLTGTGRDNEQFF.

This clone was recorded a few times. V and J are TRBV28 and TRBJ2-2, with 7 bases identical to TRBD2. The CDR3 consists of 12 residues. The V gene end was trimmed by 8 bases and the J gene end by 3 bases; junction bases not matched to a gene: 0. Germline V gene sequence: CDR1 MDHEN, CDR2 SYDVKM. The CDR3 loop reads CASRGDTGELFF. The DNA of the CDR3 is TGTGCCAGCCGGGGGGACACCGGGGAGCTGTTTTTT.

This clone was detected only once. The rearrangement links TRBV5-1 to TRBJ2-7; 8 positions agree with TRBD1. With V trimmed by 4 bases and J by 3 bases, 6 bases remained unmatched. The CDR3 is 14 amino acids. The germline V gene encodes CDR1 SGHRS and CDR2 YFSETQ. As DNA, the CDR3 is TGCGCCAGCAGCATGGGGACAGGTGGCTACGAGCAGTACGTC. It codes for CASSMGTGGYEQYV.

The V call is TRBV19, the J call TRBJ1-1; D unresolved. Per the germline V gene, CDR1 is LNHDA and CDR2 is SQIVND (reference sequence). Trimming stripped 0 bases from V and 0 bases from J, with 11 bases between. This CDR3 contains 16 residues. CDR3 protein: CASSIDMGLMNTEAFF. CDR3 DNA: TGTGCCAGTAGTATAGATATGGGTCTAATGAACACTGAAGCTTTCTTT.

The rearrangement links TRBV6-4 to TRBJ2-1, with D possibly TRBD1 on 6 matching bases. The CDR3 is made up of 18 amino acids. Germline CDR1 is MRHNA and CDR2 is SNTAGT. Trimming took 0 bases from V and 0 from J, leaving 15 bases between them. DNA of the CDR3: TGTGCCAGCAGTGACTCGAAGGAGGCAGGGGTCTCCTACAATGAGCAGTTCTTC. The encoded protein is CASSDSKEAGVSYNEQFF.

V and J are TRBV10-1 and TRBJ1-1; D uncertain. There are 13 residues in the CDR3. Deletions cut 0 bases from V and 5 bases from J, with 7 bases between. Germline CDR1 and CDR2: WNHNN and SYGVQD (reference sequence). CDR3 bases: TGCGCCAGCAGTGAGTCGGACTCTACTGAAGCTTTCTTT. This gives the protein CASSESDSTEAFF.

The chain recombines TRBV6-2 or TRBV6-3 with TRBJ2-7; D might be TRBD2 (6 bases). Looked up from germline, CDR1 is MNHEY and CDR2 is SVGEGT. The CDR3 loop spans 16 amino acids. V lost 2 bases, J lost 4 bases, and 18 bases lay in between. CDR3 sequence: CASSYPTSRGGYEQYF. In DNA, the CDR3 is TGTGCCAGCAGTTACCCCACTAGCCGGGGAGGTTACGAGCAGTACTTC.

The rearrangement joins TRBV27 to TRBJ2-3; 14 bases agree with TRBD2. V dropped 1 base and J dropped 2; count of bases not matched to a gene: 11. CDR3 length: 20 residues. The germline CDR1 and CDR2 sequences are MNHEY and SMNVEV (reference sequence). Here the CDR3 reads CASSLWALQTSGRATDTQYF. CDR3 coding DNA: TGTGCCAGCAGTTTATGGGCCCTGCAGACTAGCGGGAGGGCCACAGATACGCAGTATTTT.

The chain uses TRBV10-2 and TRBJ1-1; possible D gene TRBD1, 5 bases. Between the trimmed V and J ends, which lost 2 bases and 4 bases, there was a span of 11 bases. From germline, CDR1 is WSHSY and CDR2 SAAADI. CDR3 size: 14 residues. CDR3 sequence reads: CASSEGGAGTEAFF. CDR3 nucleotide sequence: TGCGCCAGCAGTGAGGGGGGAGCGGGCACTGAAGCTTTCTTT.

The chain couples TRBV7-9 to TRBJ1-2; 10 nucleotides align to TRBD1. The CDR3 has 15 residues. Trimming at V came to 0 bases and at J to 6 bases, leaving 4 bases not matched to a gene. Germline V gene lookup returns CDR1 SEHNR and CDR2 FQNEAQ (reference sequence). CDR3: CASSLARQGADGYTF. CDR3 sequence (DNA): TGTGCCAGCAGCTTAGCGAGACAGGGGGCAGATGGCTACACCTTC.

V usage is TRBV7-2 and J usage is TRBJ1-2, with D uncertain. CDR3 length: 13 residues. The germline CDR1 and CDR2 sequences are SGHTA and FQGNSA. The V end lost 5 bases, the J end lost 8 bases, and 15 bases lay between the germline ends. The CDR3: CASSPRRENGYTF. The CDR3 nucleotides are TGTGCCAGCAGCCCACGCCGGGAAAACGGCTACACCTTC.

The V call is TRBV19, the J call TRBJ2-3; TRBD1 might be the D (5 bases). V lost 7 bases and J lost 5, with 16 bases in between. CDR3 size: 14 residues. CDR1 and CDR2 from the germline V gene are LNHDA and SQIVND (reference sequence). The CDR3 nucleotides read TGTGCCAGTACCTTAAGGGGCGCCGGAGATACGCAGTATTTT. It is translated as CASTLRGAGDTQYF.

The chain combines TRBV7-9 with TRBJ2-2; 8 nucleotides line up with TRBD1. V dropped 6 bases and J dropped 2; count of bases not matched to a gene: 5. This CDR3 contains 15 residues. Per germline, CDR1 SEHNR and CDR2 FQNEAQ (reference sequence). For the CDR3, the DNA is TGTGCCAGCAGGGCCGGGACAGGAAACACCGGGGAGCTGTTTTTT. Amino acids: CASRAGTGNTGELFF.

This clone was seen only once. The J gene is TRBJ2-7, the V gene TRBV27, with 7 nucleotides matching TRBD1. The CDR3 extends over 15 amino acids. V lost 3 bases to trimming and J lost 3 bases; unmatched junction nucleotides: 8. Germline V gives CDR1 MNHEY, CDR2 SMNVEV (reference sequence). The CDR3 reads CASSLKDAGGYEQYF. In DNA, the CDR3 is TGTGCCAGCAGTTTGAAGGACGCAGGGGGCTACGAGCAGTACTTC.

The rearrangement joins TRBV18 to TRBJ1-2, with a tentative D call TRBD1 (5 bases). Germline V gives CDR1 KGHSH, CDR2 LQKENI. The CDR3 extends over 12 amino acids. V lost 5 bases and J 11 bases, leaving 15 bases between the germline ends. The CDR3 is CASSGEGTVYTF. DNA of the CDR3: TGTGCCAGCTCAGGGGAGGGGACGGTTTACACCTTC.

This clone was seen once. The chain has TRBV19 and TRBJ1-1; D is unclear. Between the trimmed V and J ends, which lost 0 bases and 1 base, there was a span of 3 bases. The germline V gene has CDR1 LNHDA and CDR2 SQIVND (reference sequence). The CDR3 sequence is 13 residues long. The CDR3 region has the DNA TGTGCCAGTAGTATAGATCAGAACACTGAAGCTTTCTTT. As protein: CASSIDQNTEAFF.

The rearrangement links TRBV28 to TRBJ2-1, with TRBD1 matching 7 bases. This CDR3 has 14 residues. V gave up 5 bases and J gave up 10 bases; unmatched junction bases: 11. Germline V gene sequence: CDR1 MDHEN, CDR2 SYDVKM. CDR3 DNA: TGTGCCAGCAGTCCAGGGACAGTCTTGGGGGAGCAGTTCTTC. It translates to CASSPGTVLGEQFF.

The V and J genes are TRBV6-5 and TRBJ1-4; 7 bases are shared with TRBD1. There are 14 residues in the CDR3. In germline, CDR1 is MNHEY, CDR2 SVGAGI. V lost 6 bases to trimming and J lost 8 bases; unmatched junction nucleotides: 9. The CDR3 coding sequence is TGTGCCAGCAGGACAGGGCTAATCGACGAAAAACTGTTTTTT. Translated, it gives CASRTGLIDEKLFF.